The 9 T cell receptor beta chains given below trace back to one sample, sequenced in a study of shared clonotypes between healthy human individuals. The table came from immunoSEQ multiplex PCR; TCRdb's copy has only in-frame clones and leaves some out. The sample consists of around 2.1 million clones, about 93% of them appearing once. CD45RO negativity and positive selection for CCR7 defined naive CD8 cells, a population that excluded terminally differentiated effector memory CD45RA+ cells. Sequenced input: naive CD8+ T cells from PBMCs. The receptors shown here come from a man younger than 35 in good health. Some clones in this sample may be carry-over from other donors' samples.

With regard to this clone: The same CDR3 also results from other DNA sequences found in this sample. The rearrangement joins TRBV27 to TRBJ1-2; D possibly corresponds to TRBD1 (5 bases). CDR3 length: 15 amino acids. V was cut by 1 base and J by 1 base, with 10 bases left in between. Germline lookup yields CDR1 MNHEY and CDR2 SMNVEV (reference sequence). The DNA of the CDR3 is TGTGCCAGCAGTTTATTTGCGGGACTTAACTATGGCTACACCTTC. Its protein product is CASSLFAGLNYGYTF.

This clone occurred once. The V and J genes are TRBV4-1 and TRBJ2-3; D is unclear. The CDR3 extends over 17 amino acids. V shed 1 base and J shed 0 bases, with 14 bases lying between them. CDR1 and CDR2 (germline): MGHRA, YSYEKL. CDR3 nucleotide sequence: TGCGCCAGCAGCCAAGGACCCCTCGGCGGTAGCACAGATACGCAGTATTTT. It encodes CASSQGPLGGSTDTQYF.

The chain combines TRBV5-6 with TRBJ2-5, with a possible D match to TRBD2 (6 bases). The J call may be incorrect, as the DNA end agrees better with TRBJ2-7. Germline lookup yields CDR1 SGHDT and CDR2 YYEEEE. The CDR3 loop spans 14 amino acids. CDR3 nucleotides: TGTGCCAGCAGCCCCGGGACGGGAGCCTACGAGCAGTACTTC. Translated: CASSPGTGAYEQYF.

This chain connects TRBV13 to TRBJ2-1, with 8 bases that match TRBD1. This CDR3 comprises 14 residues. Germline-derived CDR1 and CDR2 are PRHDT and FYEKMQ (reference sequence). V trimming: 0 bases; J trimming: 9 bases; junction bases outside the gene matches: 4. CDR3 protein: CASSLGGTGIEQFF. The CDR3 nucleotides read TGTGCCAGCAGCTTAGGTGGGACAGGTATTGAGCAGTTCTTC.

The chain joins TRBV28 to TRBJ2-3; 9 bases are shared with TRBD1. Germline V gives CDR1 MDHEN, CDR2 SYDVKM. CDR3 length: 16 amino acids. The junction had 9 bases not matched to a gene; V was cut back by 6 bases and J by 2 bases. CDR3 nucleotides: TGTGCCAGCAGCAAGACAGGGGGGCGTTCCACAGATACGCAGTATTTT. This codes for CASSKTGGRSTDTQYF.

The chain is built from TRBV11-2 and TRBJ1-5, with D unclear. Germline V gives CDR1 SGHAT, CDR2 FQNNGV. Trimming removed 0 bases at V and 9 bases at J, with 9 bases between. The CDR3 covers 13 residues. In DNA, the CDR3 is TGTGCCAGCAGCTTAGATTCGGGTTGGCCCCAGCATTTT. It encodes CASSLDSGWPQHF.

V usage is TRBV7-9 and J usage is TRBJ1-4; tentatively, D is TRBD1 (5 bases). The ends were cut back, 1 base at V and 7 bases at J, with 10 bases in the middle. Looked up from germline, CDR1 is SEHNR and CDR2 is FQNEAQ (reference sequence). This CDR3 has 14 residues. CDR3 in DNA: TGTGCCAGCAGCTTAGTACAGGAGGGTGAAAAACTGTTTTTT. The encoded protein is CASSLVQEGEKLFF.

The rearrangement links TRBV6-5 to TRBJ2-5; D not certain. The germline gives CDR1 MNHEY, CDR2 SVGAGI. CDR3 length: 13 residues. The V end lost 3 bases, the J end lost 5 bases, and 10 bases lay between the germline ends. CDR3 nucleotide sequence: TGTGCCAGCAGTTATGGCTTCAGGGAGACCCAGTACTTC. Protein product: CASSYGFRETQYF.

The rearrangement joins TRBV19 to TRBJ1-1; D unclear. The CDR3 totals 12 residues. Germline values: CDR1 LNHDA, CDR2 SQIVND (reference sequence). V was trimmed by 7 bases and J by 0 bases, leaving 6 bases between them. The CDR3 DNA reads TGTGCCAGTATAGGTATGAACACTGAAGCTTTCTTT. Translation gives CASIGMNTEAFF.